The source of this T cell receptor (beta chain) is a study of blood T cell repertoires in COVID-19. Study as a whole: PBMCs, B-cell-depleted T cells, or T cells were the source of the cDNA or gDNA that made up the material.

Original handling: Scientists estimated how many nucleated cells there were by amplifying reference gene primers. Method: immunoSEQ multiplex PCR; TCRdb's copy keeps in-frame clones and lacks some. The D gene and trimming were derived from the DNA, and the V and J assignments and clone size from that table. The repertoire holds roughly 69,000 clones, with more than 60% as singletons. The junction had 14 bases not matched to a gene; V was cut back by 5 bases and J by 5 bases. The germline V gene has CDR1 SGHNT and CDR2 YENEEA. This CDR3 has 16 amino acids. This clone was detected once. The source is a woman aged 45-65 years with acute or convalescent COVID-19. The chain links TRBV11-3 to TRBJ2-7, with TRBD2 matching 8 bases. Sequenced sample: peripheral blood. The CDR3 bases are TGTGCCAGCAGCACCACGCGGGGGGCGGGAGTCGACGAGCAGTACTTC. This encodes CASSTTRGAGVDEQYF.